This TCR beta chain was recovered during a study of shared clonotypes between healthy human individuals. The study, taken as a whole, reports: Apart from blood, nothing was sampled; tissue repertoires likely differ.

Trimming stripped 6 bases from V and 5 bases from J, with 14 bases between. Germline assignment: CDR1 WSHSY and CDR2 SAAADI. CDR3 size: 13 residues. Genomic DNA per cell subset filled all wells of several immunoSEQ plates. Assay used: immunoSEQ multiplex PCR; TCRdb lists only in-frame clones, some missing. This table has 2,500,000 or so clones, about 92% appearing once. On this clone: Its cognate antigen is unknown.

The genes are TRBV10-2 and TRBJ2-7; no reliable D call. Sequenced: naive CD4+ T cells sorted from blood. The subset is: CD45RA+ positively selected. The clonotype comes from a man aged 18-30 years in good health. The chain's CDR3 is CASRGFFMDEQYF. In DNA form, the CDR3 reads TGCGCCAGCAGGGGGTTTTTTATGGACGAGCAGTACTTC.